This T cell receptor (beta chain) was sequenced during a study of T cells in Graves' hyperthyroidism and ophthalmopathy. This clonotype came up a few times. In germline, CDR1 is MDHEN, CDR2 SYDVKM. The CDR3 sequence is 15 residues long. Trimming at V came to 7 bases and at J to 5 bases, leaving 12 bases not matched to a gene. Out of roughly 9.1 ml of fresh peripheral blood came the PBMCs. RNA transcripts yielded amplified TCR beta CDR3 regions. The TCR CDR3 was amplified in a first-round RT-PCR using the HTBI primer set. TCRdb independently ran MiXCR on the multiplex PCR reads; one entry per CDR3 protein. The data hold around 600,000 distinct CDR3 sequences, with around 16% observed a single time.

The chain uses TRBV28 and TRBJ2-5, with 8 nucleotides matching TRBD1. Source material: blood. This receptor was identified in a woman in her forties with Graves' ophthalmopathy. This chain's CDR3 is CASTITGGYTETQYF. In DNA form, the CDR3 reads TGTGCCAGCACCATCACAGGGGGGTATACGGAGACCCAGTACTTC.